A single sample gave rise to the 6 T cell receptor beta chains below, sequenced in a study of T cell responses to AZD1222 COVID-19 vaccine. Produced via immunoSEQ multiplex PCR; TCRdb's table is partial and in-frame only. The repertoire has about 97,000 clones, around 87% of them found once; the top ten carry roughly 10%. The specimen was peripheral blood, collected 28 days after the second AZD1222 dose. These receptors were obtained from an adult who received the AZD1222 COVID-19 vaccine.

V gene TRBV11-3 combines with J gene TRBJ2-1; no firm D call. CDR1 and CDR2 from the germline V gene are SGHNT and YENEEA. CDR3 size: 12 residues. V was shortened by 4 bases and J by 5 bases, with 6 bases between the two germline ends. The CDR3 bases are TGTGCCAGCAGCTCCGCGCACAATGAGCAGTTCTTC. This translates into CASSSAHNEQFF.

This rearrangement joins TRBV28 to TRBJ1-2; no definite D call. The V end was cut by 4 bases, the J end by 0 bases, with 15 bases between. The germline V gene has CDR1 MDHEN and CDR2 SYDVKM. The length of the CDR3 is 16 residues. Here the CDR3 DNA reads TGTGCCAGCAGTTCATCCCTGGAATCAGCTAACTATGGCTACACCTTC. Protein sequence: CASSSSLESANYGYTF.

The V call is TRBV3-1 (or the pseudogene TRBV3-2), the J call TRBJ2-7; D gene uncertain. The V end lost 2 bases, the J end lost 2 bases, and 10 bases lay between the germline ends. CDR1 and CDR2 (germline): LGHDT, YNNKEL (reference sequence). The CDR3 covers 14 residues. The CDR3 nucleotides read TGTGCCAGCAGCCAATTCGGTGGAACCTACGAGCAGTACTTC. This sequence encodes CASSQFGGTYEQYF.

The J gene is TRBJ1-4, the V gene TRBV19; D is undetermined. V lost 5 bases, J lost 0 bases, and 16 bases lay in between. Germline V gives CDR1 LNHDA, CDR2 SQIVND (reference sequence). The CDR3 has 17 amino acids. CDR3 loop: CASSPRRAQTTNEKLFF. CDR3 bases: TGTGCCAGTAGTCCTCGGAGGGCCCAGACAACTAATGAAAAACTGTTTTTT.

This clone is a singleton in its sample. V is TRBV5-4 and J is TRBJ1-5; 9 nucleotides match TRBD1. After removal of 5 bases from V and 5 bases from J, the junction contained 8 bases not matched to a gene. Germline values: CDR1 SGHNT, CDR2 YYREEE (reference sequence). The CDR3 spans 15 residues. CDR3 sequence reads: CASSSGQGKDQPQHF. The CDR3, as DNA: TGTGCCAGCAGTTCCGGACAGGGGAAAGATCAGCCCCAGCATTTT.

The chain combines TRBV5-1 with TRBJ1-1; D is ambiguous. Germline CDR1 SGHRS, CDR2 YFSETQ. Trimming removed 6 bases at V and 4 bases at J, with 16 bases between. The CDR3 has 14 amino acids. In nucleotides, the CDR3 is TGCGCCAGCACCGTGGATACGTCGGGCACTGAAGCTTTCTTT. Translating gives CASTVDTSGTEAFF.